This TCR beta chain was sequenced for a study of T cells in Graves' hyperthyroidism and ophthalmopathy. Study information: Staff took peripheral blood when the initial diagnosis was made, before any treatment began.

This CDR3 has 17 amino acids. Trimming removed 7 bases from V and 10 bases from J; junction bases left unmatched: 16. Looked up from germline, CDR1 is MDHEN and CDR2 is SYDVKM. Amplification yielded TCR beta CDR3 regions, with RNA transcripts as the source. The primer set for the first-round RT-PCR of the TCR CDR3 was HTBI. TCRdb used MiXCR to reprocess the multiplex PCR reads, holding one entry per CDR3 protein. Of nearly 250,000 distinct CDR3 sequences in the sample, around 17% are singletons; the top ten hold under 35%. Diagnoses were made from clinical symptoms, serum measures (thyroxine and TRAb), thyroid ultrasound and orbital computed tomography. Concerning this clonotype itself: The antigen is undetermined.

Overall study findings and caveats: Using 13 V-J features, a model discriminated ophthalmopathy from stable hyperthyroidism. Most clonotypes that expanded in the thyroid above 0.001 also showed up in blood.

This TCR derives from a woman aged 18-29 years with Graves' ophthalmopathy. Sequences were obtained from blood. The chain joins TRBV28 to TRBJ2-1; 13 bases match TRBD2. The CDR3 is CASNPTVRTSGSGEQFF. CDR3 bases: TGTGCCAGCAACCCAACGGTGAGGACTAGCGGGAGCGGGGAGCAGTTCTTC.